This T cell receptor beta chain was identified in a study of cytomegalovirus exposure and HLA in healthy donors. V trimming: 4 bases; J trimming: 0 bases; junction bases outside the gene matches: 6. CDR1 SGHAT and CDR2 FQNNGV come from the germline V gene. This CDR3 has 15 amino acids. Primers: 60 Vbeta forward and 13 Jbeta reverse. Original handling: A follow-up analysis tallied about 88 million unique TCR beta chains, roughly 11 million shared. Sequenced by immunoSEQ multiplex PCR; TCRdb stores in-frame clones only, minus some. Clonal size and the V and J genes are those of that table, whereas D and trimming came from the DNA. The data contain approximately 150,000 clones, 60% to 80% of them seen just once; the ten biggest clones take up around 3.4%.

The receptor was isolated from a middle-aged man in good health and CMV-seronegative. This sequence joins TRBV11-2 and TRBJ2-7; TRBD2 matches 7 bases. The sample comprised PBMCs. CDR3 region: CASSSRLARSYEQYF. CDR3 in DNA: TGTGCCAGCAGCTCCCGACTAGCCCGCTCCTACGAGCAGTACTTC.